Included here is one T cell receptor beta chain sequence, with context. These data originate in a study of T cell changes during pregnancy in multiple sclerosis. TCRdb keeps only in-frame clones here, not all; method: immunoSEQ multiplex PCR. The top ten clones hold around a tenth of a sample with around 35,000 clones, 90% of them seen once. This CDR3 is built from 15 residues. The germline V gene has CDR1 LNHDA and CDR2 SQIVND (reference sequence). Between the trimmed V and J ends, which lost 6 bases and 7 bases, there was a span of 19 bases. The source is a female donor with multiple sclerosis, enrolled in a pregnancy study. Specimen: CD8+ T cells from peripheral blood mononuclear cells, collected before pregnancy. The chain couples TRBV19 to TRBJ1-5, with a weak D call TRBD1 (5 bases). CDR3 sequence: CASRPTAAAGQPQHF. CDR3 sequence (DNA): TGTGCCAGTAGACCAACTGCGGCTGCAGGGCAGCCCCAGCATTTT.